The source of this T cell receptor (beta chain) is a study of blood T cell repertoires in COVID-19. Study as a whole: Acute and convalescent COVID-19 samples came from the United States, Italy and Spain.

The protocol was immunoSEQ multiplex PCR, while the TCRdb copy is restricted to in-frame clones and leaves out a portion. Among around 40,000 clones, approximately 82% were seen once, and the ten largest hold roughly 45%. The material sequenced was peripheral blood. This receptor was identified in a woman of 80 years or more with active or convalescent COVID-19.

CDR3: CASSLAGGNQPQHF. The DNA of the CDR3 is TGTGCCAGCAGCTTGGCCGGGGGGAATCAGCCCCAGCATTTT. The genes are TRBV5-5 and TRBJ1-5; the D gene is possibly TRBD1 (5 bases). CDR3 length equals 14 residues. The V gene lost 0 bases and the J gene lost 4 bases, with 8 bases spanning the gap. Germline values: CDR1 SGHKS, CDR2 YYEKEE (reference sequence).